This TCR beta chain was obtained from a study of OX40 agonist ivuxolimab in advanced cancers. Study information: Patients' therapy was ivuxolimab, an antibody that acts as an agonist of OX40 (CD134). Having had anti-PD-1, anti-PD-L1 or anti-CTLA-4 therapy before was allowed, and about 42% had some. Three partial responders included one hepatocellular carcinoma patient and two cutaneous melanoma patients.

Method: immunoSEQ multiplex PCR; TCRdb's copy keeps in-frame clones and lacks some. The sample carries almost 70,000 clones, 60% to 85% recorded once. The V gene's germline CDR1 is KGHSH and CDR2 LQKENI. V was trimmed by 6 bases and J by 0 bases, leaving 15 bases between them. The CDR3 loop spans 16 amino acids. The TCR originated in an adult with an advanced solid tumor such as melanoma, head and neck, liver or kidney cancer. The chain carries TRBV18 and TRBJ2-1; the D is unclear. This specimen consisted of CD4+ or CD8+ T cells sorted from blood, obtained in a trial of the OX40 agonist ivuxolimab. CDR3 DNA: TGTGCCAGCTCCCTAACGACCGGCAGCTCCTACAATGAGCAGTTCTTC. Encoded protein: CASSLTTGSSYNEQFF.